The clone carrying this T cell receptor beta chain was counted only a few times. Its matching antigen is unknown. These data belong to a study of T-cell memory formation after mild COVID-19. After removal of 0 bases from V and 5 bases from J, the junction contained 3 bases not matched to a gene. The CDR3 contains 14 residues. CDR1 is DFQATT and CDR2 is SNEGSKA in the germline V gene (reference sequence). Study-level points and caveats: Contracting CD4+ clones lay largely in CM and EM, with CD8+ ones residing in EMRA. Confirmation was lacking for SARS-CoV-2 specificity of second-wave clones that peaked on day 37.

TCRdb called the 5' RACE reads again in MiXCR, with one record for every CDR3 protein. The sample yields 35,000 to 50,000 distinct CDR3 sequences, about 6.1% seen once. The V gene is TRBV20-1, the J gene TRBJ1-2, with TRBD1 identical over 10 bases. The sequence was collected from an adult who had mild COVID-19 (a few samples of this study predate the infection). Cell type and time point are not known. The sequenced sample was PBMCs or a T cell subset sorted from them (not recorded which). CDR3 sequence (DNA): TGCAGTGCTAGAGAGACAGGGGGCATTTATGGCTACACCTTC. It yields the protein CSARETGGIYGYTF.